The 6 T cell receptor beta chains listed next were all sequenced from one sample in a study of blood T cells in healthy people across ages. Then a second PCR, running roughly 7 to 12 cycles, was carried out with a sample-barcoded 5' primer and a J-beta primer mix. In TCRdb, the 5' RACE reads were re-called with MiXCR into one record per CDR3 protein. Of hundreds of thousands of distinct CDR3 sequences in the sample, roughly 41% are singletons; the top ten hold approximately 29%. Sequenced material: blood. Receptors originate from a man older than 75 in good health.

The chain combines TRBV29-1 with TRBJ1-1; D gene uncertain. CDR3 size: 10 residues. Deletions cut 4 bases from V and 7 bases from J, with 7 bases between. Germline V gene data show CDR1 as SQVTM and CDR2 as ANQGSEA. The CDR3, as DNA: TGCAGCGTTGGAGAGAGTGAAGCTTTCTTT. Its protein product is CSVGESEAFF.

The chain links TRBV6-2 or TRBV6-3 to TRBJ2-7, with D hard to call. Between the trimmed V and J ends, which lost 5 bases and 7 bases, there was a span of 15 bases. Germline V lookup: CDR1 MNHEY, CDR2 SVGEGT. The CDR3 runs 13 residues. As DNA, the CDR3 is TGTGCCAGCAGTGCCTTCCCCTACAATGAGCAGTACTTC. Amino acids: CASSAFPYNEQYF.

There are a few counts of this clonotype. V gene TRBV5-1 combines with J gene TRBJ1-1; the D gene is possibly TRBD1 (5 bases). CDR1 is SGHRS, CDR2 YFSETQ, per germline. This CDR3 region has 12 residues. Trimming shortened V by 3 bases and J by 7 bases, and 10 bases separated the two germline ends. The CDR3 region has the DNA TGCGCCAGCAGCTCCCAGGGTTATGAAGCTTTCTTT. Its protein product is CASSSQGYEAFF.

This clonotype was seen only a few times. A much larger clone differs from this one at a single base, so this may be a read error. This chain joins TRBV7-9 and TRBJ2-5, with 10 bases lining up with TRBD2. Germline CDR1 and CDR2: SEHNR and FQNEAQ (reference sequence). V trimming: 1 base; J trimming: 11 bases; junction bases outside the gene matches: 13. The CDR3 is 16 amino acids. DNA of the CDR3: TGTGCCAGCAGCTTAGATTTACTAGCGGGAAACAATGAGCAGTACTTC. The encoded protein is CASSLDLLAGNNEQYF.

This clonotype turned up a few times. The J gene is TRBJ1-2, the V gene TRBV20-1, with D tentatively TRBD1 (5 bases). Trimming stripped 7 bases from V and 4 bases from J, with 16 bases between. Germline V CDR1 and CDR2: DFQATT, SNEGSKA (reference sequence). This CDR3 spans 13 amino acids. This chain's CDR3 is CSVTRDASYGYTF. CDR3 bases: TGCAGTGTTACCCGGGACGCAAGCTATGGCTACACCTTC.

V and J are TRBV7-4 and TRBJ2-7, with TRBD2 as a possible D gene (6 bases). Germline lookup yields CDR1 SGHVT and CDR2 SQSDAQ. The V end lost 5 bases, the J end lost 2 bases, and 19 bases lay between the germline ends. This CDR3 contains 16 residues. CDR3 amino acids: CASSRPPGGSPYEQYF. Written as DNA, the CDR3 is TGTGCCAGCAGCCGACCTCCCGGAGGGTCTCCCTACGAGCAGTACTTC.